This record covers a single T cell receptor (beta chain). The antigen remains undetermined. Only in-frame clones appear in the TCRdb table, and some are missing; sequencing was by immunoSEQ multiplex PCR. The repertoire holds 95,000 to 150,000 clones, with roughly nine tenths as singletons. The data were taken from a study of T cell responses to AZD1222 COVID-19 vaccine. The study's findings and limits: Nearly half of unique spike-specific TCRs reportedly avoided B.1.351 and B.1.1.7 mutated regions.

The TCR originated in an adult in good health. The sample consisted of peripheral blood, taken on day 0 of AZD1222 vaccination.

CDR3 coding DNA: TGCGCCAGCAGCGGGCAGATTAGCTCTGGGGCCAACGTCCTGACTTTC. Its translation is CASSGQISSGANVLTF. This rearrangement joins TRBV4-1 to TRBJ2-6; D unresolved. V was trimmed by 5 bases and J by 0 bases, leaving 11 bases between them. This CDR3 is 16 amino acids long. CDR1 and CDR2 (germline): MGHRA, YSYEKL.